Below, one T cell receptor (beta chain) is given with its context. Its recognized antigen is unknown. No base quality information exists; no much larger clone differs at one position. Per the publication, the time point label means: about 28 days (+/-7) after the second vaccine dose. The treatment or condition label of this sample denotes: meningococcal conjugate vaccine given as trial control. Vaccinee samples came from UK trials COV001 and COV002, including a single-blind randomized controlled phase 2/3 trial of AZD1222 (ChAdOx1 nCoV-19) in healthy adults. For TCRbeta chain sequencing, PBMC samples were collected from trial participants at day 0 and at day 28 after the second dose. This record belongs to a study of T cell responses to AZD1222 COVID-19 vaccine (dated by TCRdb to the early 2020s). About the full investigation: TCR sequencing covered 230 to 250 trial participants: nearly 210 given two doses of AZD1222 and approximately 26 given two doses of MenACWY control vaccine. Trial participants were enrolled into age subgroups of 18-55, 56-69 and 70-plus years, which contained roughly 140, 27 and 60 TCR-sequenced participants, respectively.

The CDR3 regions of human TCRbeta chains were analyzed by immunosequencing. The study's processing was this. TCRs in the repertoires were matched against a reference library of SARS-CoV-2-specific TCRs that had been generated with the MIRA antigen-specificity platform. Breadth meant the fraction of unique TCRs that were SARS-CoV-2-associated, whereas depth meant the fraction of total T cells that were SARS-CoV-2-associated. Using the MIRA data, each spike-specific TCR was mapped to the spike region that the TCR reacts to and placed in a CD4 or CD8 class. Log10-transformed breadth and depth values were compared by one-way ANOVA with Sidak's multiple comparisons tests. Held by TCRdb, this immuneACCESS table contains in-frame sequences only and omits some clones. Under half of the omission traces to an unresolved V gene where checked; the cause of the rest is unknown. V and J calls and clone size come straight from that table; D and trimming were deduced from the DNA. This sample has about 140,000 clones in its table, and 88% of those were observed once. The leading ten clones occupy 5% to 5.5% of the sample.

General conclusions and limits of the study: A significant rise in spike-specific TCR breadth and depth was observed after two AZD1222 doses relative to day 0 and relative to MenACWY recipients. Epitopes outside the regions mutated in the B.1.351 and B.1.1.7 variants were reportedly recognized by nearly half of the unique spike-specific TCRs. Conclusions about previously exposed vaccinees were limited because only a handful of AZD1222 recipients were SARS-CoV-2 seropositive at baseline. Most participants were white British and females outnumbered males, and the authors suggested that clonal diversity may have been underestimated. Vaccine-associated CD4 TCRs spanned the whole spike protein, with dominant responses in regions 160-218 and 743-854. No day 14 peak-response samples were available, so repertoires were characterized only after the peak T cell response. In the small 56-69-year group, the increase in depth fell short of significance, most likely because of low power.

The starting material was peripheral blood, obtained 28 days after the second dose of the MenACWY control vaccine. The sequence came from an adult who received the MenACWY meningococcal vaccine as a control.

The nucleotides are TGTGCCAGCAGTTTATACAGGGGCGAGCAGTACTTC. This sequence encodes CASSLYRGEQYF. The sequence joins TRBV6-5 to TRBJ2-7; TRBD1 agrees with 7 junctional bases. CDR1 and CDR2 are drawn from the germline V gene: MNHEY, SVGAGI. The CDR3 has 12 amino acids, counting the end cysteine and phenylalanine. The read is trimmed to its CDR3 DNA, 36 bases read in frame from base 1. V is trimmed back by 4 bases and J by 6 bases, and the junction contains 3 bases that no gene match accounts for.